Presented here are 17 T cell receptor beta chains from one specimen sequenced in a study of cytomegalovirus exposure and HLA in healthy donors. Generated by immunoSEQ multiplex PCR, the TCRdb table keeps only in-frame clones and is missing some. Of 200,000 to 250,000 clones in the sample, around 90% were seen once. Sequenced input: PBMCs. The receptors originated from a woman aged 18 to 35 in good health and CMV-seronegative.

The V gene is TRBV7-9, the J gene TRBJ2-1; perhaps TRBD2 as D (5 bases). The CDR3 is 15 residues long. V was shortened by 5 bases and J by 6 bases, with 17 bases between the two germline ends. The germline V gene has CDR1 SEHNR and CDR2 FQNEAQ (reference sequence). CDR3 region: CASSHRVGGPNEQFF. The DNA for the CDR3 is TGTGCCAGCAGCCACCGGGTGGGCGGGCCCAATGAGCAGTTCTTC.

The chain joins TRBV6-5 to TRBJ2-7; D uncertain. The V end lost 1 base, the J end lost 1 base, and 11 bases lay between the germline ends. The CDR3 sequence is 15 residues long. Germline V gene data show CDR1 as MNHEY and CDR2 as SVGAGI. The CDR3 sequence: CASSYFLRTSYEQYF. The DNA of the CDR3 is TGTGCCAGCAGTTACTTTTTACGTACTTCCTACGAGCAGTACTTC.

V and J are TRBV28 and TRBJ2-7, with D possibly matching TRBD2 (6 bases). This CDR3 is 14 amino acids long. Trimming cost V 6 bases and J 1 base, with 13 bases left between them. From germline, CDR1 is MDHEN and CDR2 SYDVKM. In DNA form, the CDR3 reads TGTGCCAGCAGGCGGGACGGCCTTTCCTACGAGCAGTACTTC. Protein: CASRRDGLSYEQYF.

The chain combines TRBV6-1 with TRBJ2-1, with TRBD2 as a possible D gene (6 bases). The CDR3 is made up of 15 amino acids. Between the trimmed V and J ends, which lost 1 base and 0 bases, there was a span of 7 bases. In germline, CDR1 is MNHNS, CDR2 SASEGT. CDR3 sequence: CASSEDGGSYNEQFF. DNA of the CDR3: TGTGCCAGCAGTGAAGACGGGGGCTCCTACAATGAGCAGTTCTTC.

The chain joins TRBV7-3 to TRBJ2-1; tentatively, D is TRBD2 (5 bases). CDR3 length equals 17 residues. Germline V lookup: CDR1 SGHTA, CDR2 FQGTGA. With 1 base removed from V and 4 bases from J, the gap between germline ends came to 17 bases. CDR3 bases: TGTGCCAGCAGCTTAAGGGCAGGAGACGGACTGTACAATGAGCAGTTCTTC. It is translated as CASSLRAGDGLYNEQFF.

The V call is TRBV10-3, the J call TRBJ2-5; TRBD1 is a possible D gene (6 bases). CDR1 and CDR2 from the germline V gene are ENHRY and SYGVKD. V was pared by 3 bases and J by 5 bases, with 19 bases between. The CDR3 spans 16 residues. The CDR3 nucleotides read TGTGCCATCAGTGAAGGGGACATAGCGATCGGTGAGACCCAGTACTTC. Its translation is CAISEGDIAIGETQYF.

The chain couples TRBV18 to TRBJ2-3; 7 positions agree with TRBD2. V was pared by 6 bases and J by 2 bases, with 14 bases of the junction left unmatched. The CDR3 is 17 amino acids. Germline V lookup: CDR1 KGHSH, CDR2 LQKENI. CDR3 nucleotide sequence: TGTGCCAGCTCCCCGGGTCTTTGGCGGGAGACCACAGATACGCAGTATTTT. It specifies CASSPGLWRETTDTQYF.

The V gene is TRBV7-9, the J gene TRBJ2-1; D might be TRBD1 (5 bases). Trimming cost V 5 bases and J 9 bases, with 14 bases left between them. The CDR3 is 13 amino acids. Germline loops: CDR1 SEHNR, CDR2 FQNEAQ (reference sequence). The CDR3 bases are TGTGCCAGCAGCCCCCCCAGGGTCAGTGAGCAGTTCTTC. Translation: CASSPPRVSEQFF. Filled out from reference TRBV7-9 and TRBJ2-1, the complete variable domain reads DTGVSQNPRHKITKRGQNVTFRCDPISEHNRLYWYRQTLGQGPEFLTYFQNEAQLEKSRLLSDRFSAERPKGSFSTLEIQRTEQGDSAMYLCASSPPRVSEQFFGPGTRLTVL.

The chain uses TRBV7-9 and TRBJ2-7; TRBD2 aligns across 13 bases. The germline V gene has CDR1 SEHNR and CDR2 FQNEAQ (reference sequence). The CDR3 contains 15 residues. The J segment lost 5 bases and the V segment lost 5 bases, leaving 6 bases of the junction unmatched. The chain's CDR3 is CASSLGLAGVNEQYF. CDR3 in DNA: TGTGCCAGCAGCCTCGGACTAGCGGGAGTCAACGAGCAGTACTTC.

The rearrangement links TRBV30 to TRBJ1-2; TRBD1 might be the D (5 bases). Per the germline V gene, CDR1 is GTSNPN and CDR2 is SVGIG (reference sequence). The CDR3 length is 14 residues. V was clipped by 2 bases and J by 8 bases, with 18 bases between them. As DNA, the CDR3 is TGTGCCTGGAGTCGGGACTCCCCCGCGGGAGGCTACACCTTC. Its protein product is CAWSRDSPAGGYTF.

The V gene is TRBV9, the J gene TRBJ2-7; TRBD2 is a possible D gene (6 bases). Germline CDR1 and CDR2: SGDLS and YYNGEE. The V end was cut by 0 bases, the J end by 5 bases, with 12 bases between. The CDR3 runs to 14 residues. The CDR3 spells CASSVDGSTDEQYF. In nucleotides, the CDR3 is TGTGCCAGCAGCGTAGACGGGAGTACCGACGAGCAGTACTTC.

The rearrangement uses TRBV28 and TRBJ2-1; 11 nucleotides line up with TRBD1. The CDR3 sequence is 16 residues long. Germline trimming cut 5 bases from V and 7 bases from J; bases unmatched to any gene: 10. Germline V gives CDR1 MDHEN, CDR2 SYDVKM. The CDR3 region has the DNA TGTGCCAGCAGTCCTAGCTTGGGACAGGGGGGAAATGAGCAGTTCTTC. Residues: CASSPSLGQGGNEQFF.

This chain links TRBV2 with TRBJ2-3, with D tentatively TRBD2 (7 bases). V was pared by 5 bases and J by 5 bases, with 14 bases between. CDR3 length equals 14 residues. The germline gives CDR1 SNHLY, CDR2 FYNNEI. CDR3 coding DNA: TGTGCCAGCAGTCTCGAGGGAGGGGGAGATACGCAGTATTTT. Translated: CASSLEGGGDTQYF.

The chain has TRBV5-4 and TRBJ2-1; 9 nucleotides match TRBD1. The germline CDR1 and CDR2 sequences are SGHNT and YYREEE (reference sequence). Losses at the gene ends were 4 bases for V and 0 bases for J; bases not matched to a gene: 11. CDR3 size: 18 residues. DNA of the CDR3: TGTGCCAGCAGCAAGCTGATCGCGACAGGGGGCTCCTACAATGAGCAGTTCTTC. Protein product: CASSKLIATGGSYNEQFF.

The gene calls are TRBV28 and TRBJ2-1; D possibly corresponds to TRBD2 (5 bases). V was pared by 7 bases and J by 3 bases, with 16 bases between. The CDR3 is made up of 15 amino acids. Germline values: CDR1 MDHEN, CDR2 SYDVKM. The CDR3 region has the DNA TGTGCCAGCATCCCTCGGAGGAACTTCTACAATGAGCAGTTCTTC. It codes for CASIPRRNFYNEQFF.

The genes are TRBV27 and TRBJ1-4; D may be TRBD1 (6 bases). Germline V CDR1 and CDR2: MNHEY, SMNVEV (reference sequence). V was clipped by 7 bases and J by 8 bases, with 20 bases between them. This CDR3 is 15 amino acids long. The CDR3 region is CASTSGGGGREKLFF. As DNA, the CDR3 is TGTGCCAGCACCTCGGGGGGCGGAGGGCGCGAAAAACTGTTTTTT.

In its sample, this clone was seen a few times. The rearrangement joins TRBV27 to TRBJ2-7; 7 nucleotides agree with TRBD2. The CDR3 totals 14 residues. CDR1 MNHEY and CDR2 SMNVEV come from the germline V gene (reference sequence). The V gene end was trimmed by 5 bases and the J gene end by 0 bases; junction bases not matched to a gene: 4. As DNA, the CDR3 is TGTGCCAGCAGTATAGCGGGTAGCTCCTACGAGCAGTACTTC. This codes for CASSIAGSSYEQYF.